These T cell receptor beta chains were read from a single sample in a study of T cells in Graves' hyperthyroidism and ophthalmopathy. Each CDR3 protein is one row after TCRdb ran MiXCR on the multiplex PCR reads. Here the sample spans 490,000 or so distinct CDR3 sequences, about 46% being singletons. Sequencing input: peripheral blood or thyroid tissue (not recorded which). Receptor source: an adult woman with Graves' disease, either hyperthyroidism or ophthalmopathy (not recorded which). CDR3s include the opening cysteine and the closing phenylalanine or tryptophan. D genes are given only for firm matches. Clone size is not always given. Where it is, it says once, few, many or a class for expanded clones.

J: TRBJ2-7; D: TRBD1; size: many; V: TRBV7-9; CDR3: CASSLTGTLYEQYF; DNA: TGTGCCAGCAGCTTGACAGGGACCCTCTACGAGCAGTACTTC
J: TRBJ2-1; D: -; size: few; V: TRBV15; CDR3: CATSRAPKVDEQFF; DNA: TGTGCCACCAGCAGAGCCCCTAAGGTTGATGAGCAGTTCTTC
J: TRBJ2-1; D: TRBD2; size: few; V: TRBV25-1; CDR3: CASSETAGVYNEQFF; DNA: TGTGCCAGCAGTGAAACAGCGGGAGTGTACAATGAGCAGTTCTTC
J: TRBJ1-5; D: -; size: -; V: TRBV5-1; CDR3: CASSLVRGMGYEHF; DNA: TGCGCCAGCAGCTTGGTCCGGGGCATGGGCTACGAGCATTTT
J: TRBJ2-7; D: -; size: -; V: TRBV20-1; CDR3: CSASLAAPTLEQYF; DNA: TGCAGTGCTTCCCTGGCAGCCCCGACGCTCGAGCAGTACTTC
J: TRBJ2-7; D: -; size: -; V: TRBV7-9; CDR3: CASSDIGEQYF; DNA: TGTGCCAGCAGCGATATCGGCGAGCAGTACTTC
J: TRBJ1-1; D: -; size: -; V: TRBV29-1; CDR3: CSVGPLMNTEAFF; DNA: TGCAGCGTCGGACCGCTCATGAACACTGAAGCTTTCTTT
J: TRBJ1-5; D: -; size: few; V: TRBV6-1; CDR3: CASISKRGENSNQPQHF; DNA: TGTGCCAGCATCTCCAAAAGGGGAGAAAATAGCAATCAGCCCCAGCATTTT
J: TRBJ1-5; D: -; size: few; V: TRBV7-9; CDR3: CASSPQPTAGNQPQHF; DNA: TGTGCCAGCAGTCCACAGCCAACGGCGGGCAATCAGCCCCAGCATTTT
J: TRBJ1-2; D: -; size: many; V: TRBV7-9; CDR3: CASSAGGAAYGYTF; DNA: TGTGCCAGCAGCGCCGGGGGCGCGGCCTATGGCTACACCTTC
J: TRBJ2-7; D: -; size: many; V: TRBV7-8; CDR3: CASSTRRGGRASYEQYF; DNA: TGTGCCAGCAGCACGCGGAGGGGCGGCAGGGCATCCTACGAGCAGTACTTC
J: TRBJ2-7; D: -; size: few; V: TRBV5-4; CDR3: CASSGRSSYEQYF; DNA: TGTGCCAGCAGCGGGAGAAGTAGTTACGAGCAGTACTTC
J: TRBJ2-5; D: TRBD1; size: -; V: TRBV10-3; CDR3: CAIRDGQGRETQYF; DNA: TGTGCCATCAGGGACGGACAGGGACGAGAGACCCAGTACTTC
J: TRBJ2-7; D: -; size: few; V: TRBV25-1; CDR3: CASREDYSYEQYF; DNA: TGTGCCAGCAGAGAGGACTACTCCTACGAGCAGTACTTC
J: TRBJ2-5; D: -; size: many; V: TRBV7-2; CDR3: CASSLARDGETQYF; DNA: TGTGCCAGCAGCTTAGCCAGGGATGGAGAGACCCAGTACTTC
J: TRBJ2-7; D: TRBD1; size: -; V: TRBV7-9; CDR3: CASSLEGRRDRNYEQYF; DNA: TGTGCCAGCAGCTTAGAAGGCCGCCGGGACAGGAACTACGAGCAGTACTTC